This T cell receptor (beta chain) was found in a study of tumor-infiltrating lymphocytes in primary liver carcinoma. V dropped 8 bases and J dropped 9 bases, with 10 bases sitting between them. Per the germline V gene, CDR1 is MNHNS and CDR2 is SASEGT. This CDR3 spans 11 amino acids. The approximately 17-34 mg bulk tissue piece was not sorted before simultaneous RNA and DNA extraction. TCR beta cDNA was prepared out of approximately 470 ng total RNA by means of a constant-region primer. Slightly modified ARM-PCR with three nested multiplex PCR rounds yielded TCR beta libraries. TRBV1-TRBV30 forward primers and a C-beta reverse primer were used in the first two PCR rounds, which each ran for around 11 cycles. A single record per CDR3 protein comes from TCRdb applying MiXCR to the multiplex PCR reads. Counted here are 35,000 to 40,000 distinct CDR3 sequences, around 80% occurring once; the ten biggest clones make up about 35%.

This clonotype was found once. The chain carries TRBV6-1 and TRBJ2-2; unclear D gene. The clonotype was recovered from a middle-aged man with primary liver carcinoma and hepatitis B virus infection. The sample comprised tumor-adjacent normal liver tissue. The CDR3, as DNA: TGTGCCAGCCTCCTTGTATGGGAGCTGTTTTTT. Protein: CASLLVWELFF.